There are a few counts of the clone carrying this TCR beta chain. The entry originates in a study of cytomegalovirus exposure and HLA in healthy donors. Overall study: Falling in the Caucasian-associated ancestry cluster were about four fifths of about 400 genotyped donors.

Germline CDR1 MNHEY, CDR2 SMNVEV (reference sequence). This CDR3 has 13 amino acids. The V end lost 4 bases, the J end lost 3 bases, and 9 bases lay between the germline ends. The PCR ran on 60 Vbeta and 13 Jbeta primers. Profiling relied on immunoSEQ multiplex PCR, and the TCRdb table lists in-frame clones only, not all of them. The sample carries approximately 160,000 clones, 77% recorded once. Sequencing used PBMCs. The chain combines TRBV27 with TRBJ1-1, with D possibly being TRBD1 (6 bases). The TCR was taken from a woman between 25 and 40 years old in good health and CMV-seronegative. The CDR3 is CASSSGGHTEAFF. The CDR3 region has the DNA TGTGCCAGCAGTTCGGGGGGCCACACTGAAGCTTTCTTT.